The 4 T cell receptor beta chains presented below share a single source sample, sequenced in a study of cytomegalovirus exposure and HLA in healthy donors. 60 Vbeta and 13 Jbeta primers were used in PCR. Data came from immunoSEQ multiplex PCR; TCRdb stores just in-frame clones and leaves some out. The sample shows over 80,000 clones, 75% to 85% of them seen only once. Sequencing was done on a sample of PBMCs. The receptors stem from a man aged 30 to 45 in good health and CMV-seropositive.

This clone was found once. V and J are TRBV28 and TRBJ2-4, with 13 bases aligning to TRBD2. V lost 6 bases, J lost 12 bases, and 14 bases stayed unmatched. Germline assignment: CDR1 MDHEN and CDR2 SYDVKM. This CDR3 comprises 16 residues. The DNA of the CDR3 is TGTGCCAGCAGCCTTGGACTAGCGGGAGCCGGGTGGGGTCAGTACTTC. This encodes CASSLGLAGAGWGQYF.

The chain employs TRBV4-2 and TRBJ2-7, with D perhaps TRBD1 (6 bases). V was pared by 1 base and J by 6 bases, with 10 bases between. Germline V gene lookup returns CDR1 LGHNA and CDR2 YNFKEQ. The CDR3 has 13 residues. The CDR3 nucleotides are TGTGCCAGCAGCCAAGGTGACAGGCCCGAGCAGTACTTC. Translation gives CASSQGDRPEQYF.

The V gene is TRBV19, the J gene TRBJ2-5; possible D gene TRBD2, 5 bases. Germline CDR1 LNHDA, CDR2 SQIVND (reference sequence). The CDR3 loop spans 14 amino acids. The germline V and J ends were trimmed by 1 base and 0 bases, with 6 bases remaining between them. Written as DNA, the CDR3 is TGTGCCAGTAGTATAGGAGGGAACCAAGAGACCCAGTACTTC. Encoded protein: CASSIGGNQETQYF.

The chain joins TRBV29-1 to TRBJ2-1; 9 bases match TRBD2. CDR1 and CDR2 (germline): SQVTM, ANQGSEA. The CDR3 runs 18 residues. The ends lost 3 bases at V and 9 bases at J; junction bases unmatched: 21. CDR3 sequence: CSVEVGSGRRTLWREQFF. The CDR3 coding sequence is TGCAGCGTTGAGGTCGGTAGCGGGAGACGAACCCTGTGGCGTGAGCAGTTCTTC.